The next 10 T cell receptor beta chains were all read from a single sample in a study of vaccination effects on CD4 cells after COVID-19. The table came from immunoSEQ multiplex PCR; TCRdb's copy has only in-frame clones and leaves some out. The data show tens of thousands of clones, about two thirds seen once. For these TCRs, the target antigens are not known. Cultured cells yielded isolated CD4+ T cells after more than nine days. The sequencing here drew on CD4+ T cells from PBMCs cultured without peptide, taken before COVID-19 vaccination. These receptors came from a human donor who received a COVID-19 vaccine.

The chain uses TRBV10-2 and TRBJ2-4; 10 bases are a match to TRBD1. The germline V gene has CDR1 WSHSY and CDR2 SAAADI. The CDR3 sequence is 17 residues long. V was clipped by 8 bases and J by 3 bases; unmatched bases: 13. The CDR3 loop reads CASSRPGTGVGKNIQYF. The CDR3 region has the DNA TGCGCCAGCTCCCGACCCGGGACAGGGGTCGGCAAAAACATTCAGTACTTC.

V gene TRBV7-7 combines with J gene TRBJ2-2; D uncertain. With 4 bases removed from V and 5 bases from J, the gap between germline ends came to 5 bases. CDR1 is SSHAT, CDR2 FNYEAQ, per germline (reference sequence). CDR3 length: 12 residues. CDR3 DNA sequence: TGTGCCAGCAGCTCCCGAACCGGGGAGCTGTTTTTT. Its protein is CASSSRTGELFF.

The chain is built from TRBV12-3 or TRBV12-4 and TRBJ2-4; no definite D call. Trimming removed 6 bases at V and 6 bases at J, with 12 bases between. The CDR3 has 13 amino acids. CDR3 nucleotide sequence: TGTGCCAGCAGCCCCCCGGAGATAAACATTCAGTACTTC. It yields the protein CASSPPEINIQYF.

This chain joins TRBV5-1 and TRBJ2-7; maybe TRBD1 (5 bases). The CDR3 spans 12 residues. Germline loops: CDR1 SGHRS, CDR2 YFSETQ. Deletions cut 0 bases from V and 4 bases from J, with 5 bases between. The CDR3 reads CASSLGQYEQYF. Written as DNA, the CDR3 is TGCGCCAGCAGCTTGGGACAGTACGAGCAGTACTTC.

The sample holds one count of this clone. The chain recombines TRBV12-3 or TRBV12-4 with TRBJ2-4, with 7 bases identical to TRBD1. CDR3 size: 13 residues. V was pared by 7 bases and J by 7 bases, with 7 bases of the junction left unmatched. The CDR3 spells CASKRTGLNIQYF. In DNA form, the CDR3 reads TGTGCCAGCAAACGGACAGGCCTCAACATTCAGTACTTC.

V and J are TRBV6-5 and TRBJ2-5, with D unclear. Per the germline V gene, CDR1 is MNHEY and CDR2 is SVGAGI. The CDR3 contains 15 residues. V was pared by 6 bases and J by 2 bases, with 16 bases between. The CDR3 DNA is TGTGCCAGCAGCGCAGCTTGGACGGTACAAGAGACCCAGTACTTC. Protein product: CASSAAWTVQETQYF.

The chain carries TRBV18 and TRBJ2-4; TRBD1 matches at 9 bases. The trim removed 1 base at V and 5 bases at J, leaving 3 bases unmatched. Per germline, CDR1 KGHSH and CDR2 LQKENI. The CDR3 has 15 residues. The CDR3 DNA is TGTGCCAGCTCACCACTCTGGACAGGGGAAAACATTCAGTACTTC. Its translation is CASSPLWTGENIQYF.

This sequence joins TRBV28 and TRBJ1-2; D is ambiguous. Trimming cost V 1 base and J 5 bases, with 38 bases left between them. The CDR3 has 23 amino acids. Germline V gene data show CDR1 as MDHEN and CDR2 as SYDVKM. The CDR3 loop reads CASSLSWSPVVRGPSQDLYGYTF. CDR3 nucleotides: TGTGCCAGCAGTTTATCCTGGTCCCCGGTCGTCCGAGGACCGTCTCAAGATCTATATGGCTACACCTTC.

This chain connects TRBV3-1 (or the pseudogene TRBV3-2) to TRBJ2-2; TRBD2 aligns across 8 bases. Germline V gene sequence: CDR1 LGHDT, CDR2 YNNKEL (reference sequence). CDR3 length: 18 residues. V shed 0 bases, J shed 2 bases, and the junction held 8 bases outside the gene matches. CDR3 sequence reads: CASSQDGLAGHNTGELFF. The CDR3 DNA reads as TGTGCCAGCAGCCAAGATGGCCTAGCGGGCCACAACACCGGGGAGCTGTTTTTT.

In its sample, this clone was seen a few times. This chain joins TRBV2 and TRBJ1-4, with 8 bases aligning to TRBD1. CDR1 is SNHLY and CDR2 is FYNNEI in the germline V gene. With V trimmed by 6 bases and J by 4 bases, 13 bases remained unmatched. The length of the CDR3 is 17 residues. CDR3 sequence reads: CASRFPRDRSRNEKLFF. The CDR3 DNA is TGTGCCAGCAGATTTCCCCGGGACAGGAGTCGTAATGAAAAACTGTTTTTT.